The clone carrying this T cell receptor beta chain was detected many times. Its antigen is currently unknown. The record originates from a study of CD8 T cells in ankylosing spondylitis. Whole-study findings and limits: Past studies reported some motif variants in reactive arthritis synovial fluid and blood.

Via MiXCR, TCRdb re-called the 5' RACE reads, giving one row per CDR3 protein. Seen here are over 200,000 distinct CDR3 sequences, about 10% observed once, and the top ten hold less than 25%. From germline, CDR1 is KGHSH and CDR2 LQKENI. Deletions cut 0 bases from V and 1 base from J, with 9 bases between. The CDR3 extends over 16 amino acids. The sequencing input was blood, either unsorted or a sorted T cell fraction (not recorded which). The chain is built from TRBV18 and TRBJ2-2, with D maybe TRBD1 (6 bases). The TCR sequence derives from a male donor with ankylosing spondylitis or in good health (not recorded which). The CDR3 region has the DNA TGTGCCAGCTCACCACCGGGGGCAGAGAACACCGGGGAGCTGTTTTTT. It translates to CASSPPGAENTGELFF.